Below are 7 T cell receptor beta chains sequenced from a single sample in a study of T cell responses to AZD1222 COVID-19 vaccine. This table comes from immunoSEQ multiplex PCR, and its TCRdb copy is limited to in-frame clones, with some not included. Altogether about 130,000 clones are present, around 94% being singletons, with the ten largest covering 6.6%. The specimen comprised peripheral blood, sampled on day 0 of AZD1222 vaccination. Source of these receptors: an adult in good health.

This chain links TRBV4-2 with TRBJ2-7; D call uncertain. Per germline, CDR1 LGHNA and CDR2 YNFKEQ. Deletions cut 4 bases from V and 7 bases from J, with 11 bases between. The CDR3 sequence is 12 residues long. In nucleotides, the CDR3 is TGTGCCAGCAGCCCGCTCGGAAGGGAGCAGTACTTC. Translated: CASSPLGREQYF.

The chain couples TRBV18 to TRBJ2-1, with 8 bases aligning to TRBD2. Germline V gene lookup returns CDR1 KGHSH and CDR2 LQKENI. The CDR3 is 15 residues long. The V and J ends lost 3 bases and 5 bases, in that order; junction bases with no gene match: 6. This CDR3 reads CASSPPGLDNNEQFF. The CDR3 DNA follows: TGTGCCAGCTCACCCCCGGGACTAGATAACAATGAGCAGTTCTTC. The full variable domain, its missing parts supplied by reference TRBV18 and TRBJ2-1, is NAGVMQNPRHLVRRRGQEARLRCSPMKGHSHVYWYRQLPEEGLKFMVYLQKENIIDESGMPKERFSAEFPKEGPSILRIQQVVRGDSAAYFCASSPPGLDNNEQFFGPGTRLTVL.

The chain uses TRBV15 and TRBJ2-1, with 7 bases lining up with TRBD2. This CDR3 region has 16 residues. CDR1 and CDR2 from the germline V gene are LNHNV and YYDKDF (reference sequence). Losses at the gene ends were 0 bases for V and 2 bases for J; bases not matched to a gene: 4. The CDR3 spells CATSREDLAAYNEQFF. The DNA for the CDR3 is TGTGCCACCAGCAGAGAGGATCTAGCGGCCTACAATGAGCAGTTCTTC.

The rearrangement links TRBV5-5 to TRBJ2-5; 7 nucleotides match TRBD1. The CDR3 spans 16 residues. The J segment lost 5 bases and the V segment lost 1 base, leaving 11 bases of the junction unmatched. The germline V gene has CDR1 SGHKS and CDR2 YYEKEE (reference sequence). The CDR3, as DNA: TGTGCCAGCAGCTTGAGCGCAGGGGGATTTGGGGAGACCCAGTACTTC. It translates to CASSLSAGGFGETQYF.

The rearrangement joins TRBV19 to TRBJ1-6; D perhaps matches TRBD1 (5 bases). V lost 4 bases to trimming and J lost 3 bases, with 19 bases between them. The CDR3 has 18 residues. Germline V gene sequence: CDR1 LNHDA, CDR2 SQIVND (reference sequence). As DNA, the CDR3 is TGTGCCAGTAGTAAAGGAGAGGGGCAGGGAATCTATAATTCACCCCTCCACTTT. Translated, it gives CASSKGEGQGIYNSPLHF.

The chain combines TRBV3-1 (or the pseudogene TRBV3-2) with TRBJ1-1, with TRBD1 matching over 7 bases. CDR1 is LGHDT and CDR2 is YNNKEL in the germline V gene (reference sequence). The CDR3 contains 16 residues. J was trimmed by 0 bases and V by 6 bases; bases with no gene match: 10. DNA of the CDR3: TGTGCCAGCAGACTTCTGGGACAGACGGTGAACACTGAAGCTTTCTTT. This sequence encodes CASRLLGQTVNTEAFF.

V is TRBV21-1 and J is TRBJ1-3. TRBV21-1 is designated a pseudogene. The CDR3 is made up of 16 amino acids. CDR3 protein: CASSKSLRGTGNTIYF. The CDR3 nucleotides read TGTGCCAGCAGCAAGTCCTTGAGAGGGACTGGAAACACCATATATTTT.